This passage covers 26 T cell receptor beta chains from one sample sequenced in a study of blood T cell repertoires in COVID-19. Clones were sequenced by immunoSEQ multiplex PCR, and TCRdb holds only the in-frame ones, with some missing. Of roughly 570,000 clones in the sample, roughly 89% were seen once. Sequencing was carried out using peripheral blood. Receptor source: a woman between 45 and 65 years old with COVID-19, enrolled during active disease.

This clone has more than one count but fewer than ten. This chain uses TRBV24-1 with TRBJ2-2; 10 bases are a match to TRBD1. The germline CDR1 and CDR2 sequences are KGHDR and SFDVKD. There are 14 residues in the CDR3. Germline trimming cut 7 bases from V and 4 bases from J; bases unmatched to any gene: 2. CDR3 DNA sequence: TGTGCCACCAGGAGGACAGGGGGCACCGGGGAGCTGTTTTTT. Protein sequence: CATRRTGGTGELFF.

J is TRBJ1-2 and V is TRBV19, with D perhaps matching TRBD1 (5 bases). This CDR3 spans 15 amino acids. The V gene's germline CDR1 is LNHDA and CDR2 SQIVND (reference sequence). V lost 7 bases to trimming and J lost 6 bases, with 21 bases between them. The CDR3 is CASTPPWGASHGYTF. The CDR3 DNA reads as TGTGCCAGTACTCCCCCCTGGGGCGCTTCCCATGGCTACACCTTC. Complete variable domain (other parts from reference TRBV19 and TRBJ1-2): DGGITQSPKYLFRKEGQNVTLSCEQNLNHDAMYWYRQDPGQGLRLIYYSQIVNDFQKGDIAEGYSVSREKKESFPLTVTSAQKNPTAFYLCASTPPWGASHGYTFGSGTRLTVV.

CDR3 residues: CASSFIEDSQETQYF. The CDR3 bases are TGTGCCAGCAGCTTTATCGAGGACAGTCAAGAGACCCAGTACTTC. This chain connects TRBV11-2 to TRBJ2-5; possible D gene TRBD1, 6 bases. Per germline, CDR1 SGHAT and CDR2 FQNNGV. V dropped 3 bases and J dropped 2 bases, with 13 bases sitting between them. The CDR3 has 15 residues.

This chain joins TRBV18 and TRBJ1-5; D is possibly TRBD1 (5 bases). The CDR3 is 16 amino acids. Per the germline V gene, CDR1 is KGHSH and CDR2 is LQKENI. Between the trimmed V and J ends, which lost 2 bases and 3 bases, there was a span of 14 bases. CDR3 loop: CASSPSGQDLNQPQHF. The CDR3 region has the DNA TGTGCCAGCTCACCATCAGGGCAGGACCTCAATCAGCCCCAGCATTTT. The variable domain in full, completed from reference TRBV18 and TRBJ1-5, reads NAGVMQNPRHLVRRRGQEARLRCSPMKGHSHVYWYRQLPEEGLKFMVYLQKENIIDESGMPKERFSAEFPKEGPSILRIQQVVRGDSAAYFCASSPSGQDLNQPQHFGDGTRLSIL.

The chain has TRBV19 and TRBJ1-6, with D perhaps matching TRBD1 (5 bases). Germline V CDR1 and CDR2: LNHDA, SQIVND (reference sequence). The CDR3 covers 17 residues. The V end was cut by 1 base, the J end by 8 bases, with 18 bases between. CDR3 residues: CASSIALQGRGDSPLHF. The CDR3 DNA sequence: TGTGCCAGTAGTATAGCCCTTCAGGGCCGGGGGGATTCACCCCTCCACTTT.

The gene calls are TRBV29-1 and TRBJ2-1; 9 bases line up with TRBD1. The V gene end was trimmed by 3 bases and the J gene end by 7 bases; junction bases not matched to a gene: 4. This CDR3 has 13 amino acids. Germline lookup yields CDR1 SQVTM and CDR2 ANQGSEA. Here the CDR3 reads CSVDQGTGNEQFF. As DNA, the CDR3 is TGCAGCGTTGATCAAGGGACAGGGAATGAGCAGTTCTTC.

The J gene is TRBJ1-1, the V gene TRBV2; 9 bases agree with TRBD1. With V trimmed by 6 bases and J by 2 bases, 7 bases remained unmatched. CDR1 and CDR2 from the germline V gene are SNHLY and FYNNEI. The CDR3 contains 15 residues. CDR3 sequence reads: CASRGWTGANTEAFF. In DNA, the CDR3 is TGTGCCAGCAGGGGGTGGACAGGGGCCAACACTGAAGCTTTCTTT.

This sequence joins TRBV10-3 and TRBJ1-4, with unresolved D. CDR3 length: 17 residues. V shed 0 bases and J shed 0 bases, with 11 bases lying between them. CDR1 is ENHRY and CDR2 is SYGVKD in the germline V gene. DNA for the CDR3: TGTGCCATCAGTGAGTCGACTCCCTTTGCAACTAATGAAAAACTGTTTTTT. Translation gives CAISESTPFATNEKLFF.

The J gene is TRBJ1-3, the V gene TRBV19; unclear D gene. Deletions cut 6 bases from V and 0 bases from J, with 12 bases between. CDR3 size: 15 residues. Germline CDR1 reads LNHDA; CDR2 reads SQIVND (reference sequence). CDR3 residues: CASSLGSFSGNTIYF. Here the CDR3 DNA reads TGTGCCAGTAGCCTCGGGTCCTTCTCTGGAAACACCATATATTTT. The entire variable domain, with the rest obtained from reference TRBV19 and TRBJ1-3, is as follows: DGGITQSPKYLFRKEGQNVTLSCEQNLNHDAMYWYRQDPGQGLRLIYYSQIVNDFQKGDIAEGYSVSREKKESFPLTVTSAQKNPTAFYLCASSLGSFSGNTIYFGEGSWLTVV.

This clone was picked up one time. The rearrangement joins TRBV5-1 to TRBJ1-5, with D uncertain. The V end lost 4 bases, the J end lost 5 bases, and 19 bases lay between the germline ends. The CDR3 contains 16 residues. CDR1 and CDR2 (germline): SGHRS, YFSETQ. For the CDR3, the DNA is TGCGCCAGCAGCGTTTTGTCATCTTATAGAGATCAGCCCCAGCATTTT. The encoded protein is CASSVLSSYRDQPQHF.

The V and J genes are TRBV5-4 and TRBJ2-1; D remains ambiguous. CDR1 and CDR2 (germline): SGHNT, YYREEE (reference sequence). CDR3 length equals 13 residues. Trimming shortened V by 0 bases and J by 6 bases, and 7 bases separated the two germline ends. This chain's CDR3 is CASSLEHLNEQFF. CDR3 coding DNA: TGTGCCAGCAGCTTGGAACACCTCAATGAGCAGTTCTTC. Full variable domain (remainder filled in from reference TRBV5-4 and TRBJ2-1): ETGVTQSPTHLIKTRGQQVTLRCSSQSGHNTVSWYQQALGQGPQFIFQYYREEENGRGNFPPRFSGLQFPNYSSELNVNALELDDSALYLCASSLEHLNEQFFGPGTRLTVL.

On this clone: Given a much more abundant clone one base away, this may be a read error. The chain links TRBV6-5 to TRBJ2-5; the match to TRBD1 covers 8 bases. V shed 6 bases, J shed 4 bases, and the junction held 4 bases outside the gene matches. From germline, CDR1 is MNHEY and CDR2 SVGAGI. CDR3 length equals 13 residues. The CDR3 DNA reads as TGTGCCAGCAGCTTGACAGGGGTAGAGACCCAGTACTTC. It codes for CASSLTGVETQYF.

In its sample, this clone was seen a few times. V and J are TRBV7-2 and TRBJ2-3; a possible D gene is TRBD2 (5 bases). Trimming took off 3 bases at V and 0 bases at J, with 10 bases between the two ends. CDR1 SGHTA and CDR2 FQGNSA come from the germline V gene. CDR3 length: 15 residues. CDR3 sequence: CASSFRTPSTDTQYF. CDR3 in DNA: TGTGCCAGCAGCTTTAGGACTCCTAGCACAGATACGCAGTATTTT. The whole variable domain, filled in from reference TRBV7-2 and TRBJ2-3, reads GAGVSQSPSNKVTEKGKDVELRCDPISGHTALYWYRQSLGQGLEFLIYFQGNSAPDKSGLPSDRFSAERTGGSVSTLTIQRTQQEDSAVYLCASSFRTPSTDTQYFGPGTRLTVL.

The chain combines TRBV6-5 with TRBJ2-7; 10 positions agree with TRBD1. V was pared by 2 bases and J by 6 bases, with 7 bases of the junction left unmatched. CDR1 and CDR2 from the germline V gene are MNHEY and SVGAGI. The CDR3 consists of 15 residues. The CDR3 region is CASSYRDRGYLEQYF. The DNA of the CDR3 is TGTGCCAGCAGTTACCGGGACAGGGGTTACCTCGAGCAGTACTTC.

The gene calls are TRBV11-3 and TRBJ1-1; tentatively, D is TRBD1 (6 bases). Germline CDR1 SGHNT, CDR2 YENEEA. The CDR3 contains 13 residues. The germline V and J ends were trimmed by 5 bases and 1 base, with 8 bases remaining between them. For the CDR3, the DNA is TGTGCCAGCAGCCAGGGGCGGAACACTGAAGCTTTCTTT. Translated, it gives CASSQGRNTEAFF. Full variable domain (missing parts from reference TRBV11-3 and TRBJ1-1): EAGVVQSPRYKIIEKKQPVAFWCNPISGHNTLYWYLQNLGQGPELLIRYENEEAVDDSQLPKDRFSAERLKGVDSTLKIQPAELGDSAVYLCASSQGRNTEAFFGQGTRLTVV.

Here the CDR3 DNA reads TGTGCCAGCAGCTGGACGAGGGGGGGTGAGCAGTACTTC. Translating it yields CASSWTRGGEQYF. The rearrangement links TRBV7-3 to TRBJ2-7; a possible D gene is TRBD2 (7 bases). CDR3 length: 13 residues. V lost 4 bases and J 7 bases, leaving 14 bases between the germline ends. Per germline, CDR1 SGHTA and CDR2 FQGTGA.

The chain has TRBV6-5 and TRBJ1-1, with D perhaps matching TRBD1 (6 bases). V was trimmed by 8 bases and J by 1 base, leaving 14 bases between them. CDR1 and CDR2 (germline): MNHEY, SVGAGI. The CDR3 extends over 14 amino acids. The CDR3 coding sequence is TGTGCCAGCGGTCAGCCCAGGGGGAACACTGAAGCTTTCTTT. It codes for CASGQPRGNTEAFF.

The chain combines TRBV5-6 with TRBJ1-1; D remains ambiguous. The CDR3 is 14 residues long. V lost 4 bases to trimming and J lost 5 bases, with 15 bases between them. Germline V gene sequence: CDR1 SGHDT, CDR2 YYEEEE. The CDR3 DNA sequence: TGTGCCAGCAGCGCGGACCTTCGGGGTACTGAAGCTTTCTTT. It codes for CASSADLRGTEAFF.

The chain is built from TRBV9 and TRBJ1-2; 7 bases match TRBD1. CDR3 length: 13 residues. Germline CDR1 reads SGDLS; CDR2 reads YYNGEE. J lost 8 bases, V lost 0 bases, and 4 bases had no gene match. The CDR3 DNA is TGTGCCAGCAGCGTAGTTCAGGGGGGCGGCTACACCTTC. Translated, it gives CASSVVQGGGYTF.

The chain couples TRBV3-1 (or the pseudogene TRBV3-2) to TRBJ2-2, with D tentatively TRBD2 (5 bases). The CDR3 extends over 15 amino acids. V was shortened by 0 bases and J by 7 bases, with 12 bases between the two germline ends. Germline V gene data show CDR1 as LGHDT and CDR2 as YNNKEL (reference sequence). CDR3 sequence: CASSQEPGRGGELFF. The CDR3 coding sequence is TGTGCCAGCAGCCAAGAACCGGGGAGAGGCGGGGAGCTGTTTTTT.

The chain has TRBV29-1 and TRBJ2-3; D uncertain. V was trimmed by 0 bases and J by 2 bases, leaving 6 bases between them. This CDR3 has 13 residues. Germline values: CDR1 SQVTM, CDR2 ANQGSEA. The CDR3 DNA reads TGCAGCGTTGAAGAGGCGGCCACAGATACGCAGTATTTT. It codes for CSVEEAATDTQYF.

The chain uses TRBV7-2 and TRBJ2-1, with D maybe TRBD2 (6 bases). Deletions cut 6 bases from V and 0 bases from J, with 12 bases between. There are 15 residues in the CDR3. Germline-derived CDR1 and CDR2 are SGHTA and FQGNSA. The CDR3 bases are TGTGCCAGCAGGAAGGCGGGGAGCTCCTACAATGAGCAGTTCTTC. Protein sequence: CASRKAGSSYNEQFF.

The V call is TRBV30, the J call TRBJ2-7; 8 positions agree with TRBD2. Germline CDR1 GTSNPN, CDR2 SVGIG (reference sequence). The CDR3 consists of 15 residues. With 4 bases clipped from V and 1 base from J, the junction kept 9 bases outside the gene matches. The CDR3 loop reads CAWTDGGVRSYEQYF. CDR3 nucleotides: TGTGCCTGGACCGACGGGGGGGTACGTTCCTACGAGCAGTACTTC.

As DNA, the CDR3 is TGTGCCAGCAGCTCGACAGGGGCCGGCGAGCAGTACTTC. Translation: CASSSTGAGEQYF. The rearrangement uses TRBV7-2 and TRBJ2-7, with 8 bases aligning to TRBD1. Germline CDR1 SGHTA, CDR2 FQGNSA. With 4 bases clipped from V and 6 bases from J, the junction kept 5 bases outside the gene matches. CDR3 length equals 13 residues. The whole variable domain, remainder taken from reference TRBV7-2 and TRBJ2-7, is GAGVSQSPSNKVTEKGKDVELRCDPISGHTALYWYRQSLGQGLEFLIYFQGNSAPDKSGLPSDRFSAERTGGSVSTLTIQRTQQEDSAVYLCASSSTGAGEQYFGPGTRLTVT.

The chain employs TRBV27 and TRBJ2-6; D call uncertain. Germline lookup yields CDR1 MNHEY and CDR2 SMNVEV (reference sequence). The CDR3 is 16 amino acids. The V end lost 6 bases, the J end lost 3 bases, and 15 bases lay between the germline ends. The CDR3: CASSLPSSLGANVLTF. In nucleotides, the CDR3 is TGTGCCAGCAGCCTGCCTTCCAGTCTTGGGGCCAACGTCCTGACTTTC. The full variable domain, in which reference TRBV27 and TRBJ2-6 provide the parts outside the CDR3, is EAQVTQNPRYLITVTGKKLTVTCSQNMNHEYMSWYRQDPGLGLRQIYYSMNVEVTDKGDVPEGYKVSRKEKRNFPLILESPSPNQTSLYFCASSLPSSLGANVLTFGAGSRLTVL.

This clone turned up a few times. The rearrangement links TRBV9 to TRBJ1-1; D is ambiguous. Deletions cut 4 bases from V and 0 bases from J, with 13 bases between. CDR3 length: 15 residues. Germline V gives CDR1 SGDLS, CDR2 YYNGEE. The CDR3 reads CASSPEVSMNTEAFF. CDR3 bases: TGTGCCAGCAGCCCAGAGGTAAGCATGAACACTGAAGCTTTCTTT.